Below, one T cell receptor (beta chain) is given with its context. The sample originates from a study of blood T cell repertoires in COVID-19. Overall study context: T cells, B-cell-depleted T cells, or PBMCs provided the cDNA or gDNA that served as material.

Method: immunoSEQ multiplex PCR; TCRdb's copy keeps in-frame clones and lacks some. This sample carries 270,000 or so clones, about 91% of them seen once, and the ten largest clones take 3.5% to 5%. The CDR3 consists of 13 residues. V gave up 3 bases and J gave up 1 base, with 5 bases separating them. Germline CDR1 LNHDA, CDR2 SQIVND (reference sequence). The V gene is TRBV19, the J gene TRBJ2-3; D might be TRBD2 (5 bases). The receptor's source is a middle-aged woman who had recovered from COVID-19. The source material was peripheral blood. CDR3 bases: TGTGCCAGTAGTATGGGAGGCACAGATACGCAGTATTTT. Encoded protein: CASSMGGTDTQYF.